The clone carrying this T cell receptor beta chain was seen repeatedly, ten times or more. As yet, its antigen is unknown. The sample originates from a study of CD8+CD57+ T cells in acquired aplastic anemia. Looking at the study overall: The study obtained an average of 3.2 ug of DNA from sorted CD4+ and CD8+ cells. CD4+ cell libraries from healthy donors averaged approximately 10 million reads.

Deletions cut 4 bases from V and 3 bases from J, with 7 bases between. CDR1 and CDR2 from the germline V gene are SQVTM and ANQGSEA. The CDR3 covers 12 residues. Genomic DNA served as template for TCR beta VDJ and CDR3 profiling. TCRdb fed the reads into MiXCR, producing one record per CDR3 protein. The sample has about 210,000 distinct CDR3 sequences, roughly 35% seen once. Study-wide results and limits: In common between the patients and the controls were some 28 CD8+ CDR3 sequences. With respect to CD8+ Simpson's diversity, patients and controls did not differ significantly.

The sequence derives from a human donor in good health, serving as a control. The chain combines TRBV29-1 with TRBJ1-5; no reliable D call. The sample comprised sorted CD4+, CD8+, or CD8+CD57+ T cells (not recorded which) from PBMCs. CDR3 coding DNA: TGCAGCGTTGGGTCTGACAATCAGCCCCAGCATTTT. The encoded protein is CSVGSDNQPQHF.